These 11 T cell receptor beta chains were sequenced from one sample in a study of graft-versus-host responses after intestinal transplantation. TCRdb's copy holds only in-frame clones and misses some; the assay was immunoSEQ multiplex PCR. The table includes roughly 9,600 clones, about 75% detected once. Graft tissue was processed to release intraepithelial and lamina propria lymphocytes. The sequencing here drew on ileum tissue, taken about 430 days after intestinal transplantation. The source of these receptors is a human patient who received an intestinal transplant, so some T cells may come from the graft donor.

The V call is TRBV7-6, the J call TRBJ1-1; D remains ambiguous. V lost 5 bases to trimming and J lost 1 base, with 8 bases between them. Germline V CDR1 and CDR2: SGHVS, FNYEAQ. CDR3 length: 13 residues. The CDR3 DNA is TGTGCCAGCAGCCACCCAGGGAACACTGAAGCTTTCTTT. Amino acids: CASSHPGNTEAFF.

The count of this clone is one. CDR3 DNA: TGTGCCAGCAGTGGGGGGGAGGGGGCTGAAAAACTGTTTTTT. This gives the protein CASSGGEGAEKLFF. The V and J genes are TRBV6-1 and TRBJ1-4; 7 bases line up with TRBD1. The length of the CDR3 is 14 residues. Germline values: CDR1 MNHNS, CDR2 SASEGT. V dropped 4 bases and J dropped 7; count of bases not matched to a gene: 6.

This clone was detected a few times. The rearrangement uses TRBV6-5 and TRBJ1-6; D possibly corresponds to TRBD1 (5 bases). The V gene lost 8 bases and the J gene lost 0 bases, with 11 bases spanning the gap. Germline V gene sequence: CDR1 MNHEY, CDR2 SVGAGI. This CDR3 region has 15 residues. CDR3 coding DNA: TGTGCCAGCCGGGACTGGAGCTCCTATAATTCACCCCTCCACTTT. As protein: CASRDWSSYNSPLHF.

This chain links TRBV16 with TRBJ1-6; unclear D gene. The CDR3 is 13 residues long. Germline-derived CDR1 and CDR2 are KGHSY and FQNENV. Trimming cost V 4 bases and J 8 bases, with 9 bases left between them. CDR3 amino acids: CASSPNSYSPLHF. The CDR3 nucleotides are TGTGCCAGCAGCCCTAACTCTTATTCACCCCTCCACTTT. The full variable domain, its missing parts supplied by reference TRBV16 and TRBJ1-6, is GEEVAQTPKHLVRGEGQKAKLYCAPIKGHSYVFWYQQVLKNEFKFLISFQNENVFDETGMPKERFSAKCLPNSPCSLEIQATKLEDSAVYFCASSPNSYSPLHFGNGTRLTVT.

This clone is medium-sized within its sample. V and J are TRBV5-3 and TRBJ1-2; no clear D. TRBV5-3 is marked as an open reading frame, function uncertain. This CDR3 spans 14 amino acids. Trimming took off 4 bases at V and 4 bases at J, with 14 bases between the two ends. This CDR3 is CARSRPQLGYGYTF. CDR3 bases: TGTGCCAGAAGCCGCCCACAGTTAGGCTATGGCTACACCTTC.

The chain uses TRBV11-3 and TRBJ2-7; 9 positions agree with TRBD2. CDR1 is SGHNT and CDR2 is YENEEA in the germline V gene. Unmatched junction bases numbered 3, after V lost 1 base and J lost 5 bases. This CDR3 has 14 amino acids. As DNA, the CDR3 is TGTGCCAGCAGCTTAGGCGGGGGGGCCCACGAGCAGTACTTC. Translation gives CASSLGGGAHEQYF. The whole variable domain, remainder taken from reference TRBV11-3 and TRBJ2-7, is EAGVVQSPRYKIIEKKQPVAFWCNPISGHNTLYWYLQNLGQGPELLIRYENEEAVDDSQLPKDRFSAERLKGVDSTLKIQPAELGDSAVYLCASSLGGGAHEQYFGPGTRLTVT.

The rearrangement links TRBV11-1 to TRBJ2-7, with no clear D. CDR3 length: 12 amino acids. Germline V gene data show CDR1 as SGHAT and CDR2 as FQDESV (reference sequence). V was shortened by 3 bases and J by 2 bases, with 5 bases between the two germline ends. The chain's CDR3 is CASSFGPYEQYF. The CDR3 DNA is TGTGCCAGCAGCTTCGGGCCCTACGAGCAGTACTTC.

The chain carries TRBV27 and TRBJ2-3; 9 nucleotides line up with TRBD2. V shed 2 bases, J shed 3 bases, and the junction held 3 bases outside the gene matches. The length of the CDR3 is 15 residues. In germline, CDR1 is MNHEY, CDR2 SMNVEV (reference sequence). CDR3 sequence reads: CASSLGAGGTDTQYF. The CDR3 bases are TGTGCCAGCAGTTTAGGAGCGGGGGGAACAGATACGCAGTATTTT.

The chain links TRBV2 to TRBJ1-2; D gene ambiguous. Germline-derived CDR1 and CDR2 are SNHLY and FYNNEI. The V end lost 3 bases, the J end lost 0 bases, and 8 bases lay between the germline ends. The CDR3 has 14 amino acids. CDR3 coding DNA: TGTGCCAGCAGTGATTCGGTCCCTAACTATGGCTACACCTTC. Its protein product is CASSDSVPNYGYTF.

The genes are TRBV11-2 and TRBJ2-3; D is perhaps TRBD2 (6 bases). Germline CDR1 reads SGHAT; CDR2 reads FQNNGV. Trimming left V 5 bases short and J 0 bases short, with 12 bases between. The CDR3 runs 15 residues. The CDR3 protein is CASSKAGTSTDTQYF. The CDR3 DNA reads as TGTGCCAGCAGCAAAGCAGGGACTAGCACAGATACGCAGTATTTT.

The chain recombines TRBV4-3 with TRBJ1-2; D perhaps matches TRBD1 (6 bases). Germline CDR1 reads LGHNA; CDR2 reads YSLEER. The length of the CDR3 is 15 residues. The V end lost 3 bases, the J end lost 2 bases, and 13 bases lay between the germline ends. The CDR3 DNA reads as TGCGCCAGCAGCCATAAGGGGAGGGGGAACTATGGCTACACCTTC. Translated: CASSHKGRGNYGYTF.